This T cell receptor beta chain was sequenced in a study of T cells after yellow fever vaccination. Turning to the study itself: With SMART-Seq v4 Ultra Low Input, the fractions containing low cell numbers were prepared.

Germline CDR1 is LGHNA and CDR2 is YSLEER. The CDR3 runs 17 residues. V lost 1 base to trimming and J lost 4 bases; unmatched junction nucleotides: 12. TCRdb fed the 5' RACE reads into MiXCR, producing one record per CDR3 protein. The sample lists over 110,000 distinct CDR3 sequences; 7.7% were seen once. Overall study results and limits: Re-detected after boosting: most primary clones, about 96% of CD4 and 75% to 90% of CD8. High-abundance clonotypes from the bulk population could contaminate FACS-sorted repertoires. Faster peaking, at day 5 versus 15, marked a secondary response that was weaker.

In this sample, this clonotype turned up many times. Its antigen is unidentified. The sample here was CD4+ T cells sorted from PBMCs, taken 5 days after the yellow fever booster vaccination. This TCR was sampled from a man in his thirties or forties who received the YFV17D yellow fever vaccine. The rearrangement links TRBV4-3 to TRBJ2-5, with TRBD2 identical over 7 bases. CDR3 in amino acids: CASSQGLSAGVLETQYF. Written as DNA, the CDR3 is TGCGCCAGCAGCCAAGGCTTATCCGCGGGAGTTCTAGAGACCCAGTACTTC.